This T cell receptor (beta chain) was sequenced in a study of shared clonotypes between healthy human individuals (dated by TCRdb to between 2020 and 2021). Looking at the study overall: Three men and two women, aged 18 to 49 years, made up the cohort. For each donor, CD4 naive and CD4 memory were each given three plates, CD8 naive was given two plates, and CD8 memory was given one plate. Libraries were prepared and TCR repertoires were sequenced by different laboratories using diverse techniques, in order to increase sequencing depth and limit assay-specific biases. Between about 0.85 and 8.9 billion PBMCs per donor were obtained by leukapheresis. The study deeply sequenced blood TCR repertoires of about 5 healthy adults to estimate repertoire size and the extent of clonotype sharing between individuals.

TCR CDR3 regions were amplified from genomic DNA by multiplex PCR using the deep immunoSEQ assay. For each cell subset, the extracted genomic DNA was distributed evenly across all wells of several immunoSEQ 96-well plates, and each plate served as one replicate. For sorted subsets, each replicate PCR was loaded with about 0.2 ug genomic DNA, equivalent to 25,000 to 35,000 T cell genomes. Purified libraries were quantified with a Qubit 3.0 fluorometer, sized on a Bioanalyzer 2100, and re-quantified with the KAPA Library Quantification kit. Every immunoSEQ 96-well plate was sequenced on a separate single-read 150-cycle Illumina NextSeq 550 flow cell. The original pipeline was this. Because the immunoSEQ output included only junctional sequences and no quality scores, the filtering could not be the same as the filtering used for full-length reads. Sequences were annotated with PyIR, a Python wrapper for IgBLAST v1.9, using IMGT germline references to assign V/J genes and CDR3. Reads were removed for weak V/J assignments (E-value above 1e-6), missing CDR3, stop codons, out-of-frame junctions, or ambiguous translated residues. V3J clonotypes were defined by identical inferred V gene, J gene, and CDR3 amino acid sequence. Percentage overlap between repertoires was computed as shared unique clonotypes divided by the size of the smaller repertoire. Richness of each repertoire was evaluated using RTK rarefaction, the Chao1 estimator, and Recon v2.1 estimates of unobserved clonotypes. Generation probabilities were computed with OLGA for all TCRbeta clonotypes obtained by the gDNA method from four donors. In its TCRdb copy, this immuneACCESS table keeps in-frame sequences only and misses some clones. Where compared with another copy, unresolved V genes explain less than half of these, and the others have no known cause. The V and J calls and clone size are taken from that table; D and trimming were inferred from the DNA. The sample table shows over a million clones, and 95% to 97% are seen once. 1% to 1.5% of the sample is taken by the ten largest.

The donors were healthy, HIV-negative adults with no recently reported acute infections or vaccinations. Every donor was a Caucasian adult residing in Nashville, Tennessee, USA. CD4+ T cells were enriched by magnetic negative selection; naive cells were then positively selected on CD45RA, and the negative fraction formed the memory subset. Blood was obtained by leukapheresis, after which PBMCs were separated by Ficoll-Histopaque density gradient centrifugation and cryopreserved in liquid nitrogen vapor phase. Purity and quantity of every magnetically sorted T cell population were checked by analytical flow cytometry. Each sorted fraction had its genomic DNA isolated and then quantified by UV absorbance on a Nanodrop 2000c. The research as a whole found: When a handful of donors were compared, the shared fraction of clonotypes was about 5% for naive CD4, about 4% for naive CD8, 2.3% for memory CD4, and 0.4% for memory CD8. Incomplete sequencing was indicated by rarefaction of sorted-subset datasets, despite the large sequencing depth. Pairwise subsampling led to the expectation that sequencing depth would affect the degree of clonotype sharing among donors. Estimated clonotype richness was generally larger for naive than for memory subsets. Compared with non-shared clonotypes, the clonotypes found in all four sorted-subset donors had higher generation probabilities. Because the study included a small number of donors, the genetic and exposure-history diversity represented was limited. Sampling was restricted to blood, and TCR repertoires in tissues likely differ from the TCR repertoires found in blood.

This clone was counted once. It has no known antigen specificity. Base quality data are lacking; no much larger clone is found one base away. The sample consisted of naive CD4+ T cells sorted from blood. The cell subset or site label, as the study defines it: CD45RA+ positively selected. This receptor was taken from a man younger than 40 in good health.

The sequenced DNA is TGTGCCAGCTCACCGGGGACAGTTCCCTACGAGCAGTACTTC. Its protein reads: CASSPGTVPYEQYF. This sequence uses TRBV18 and TRBJ2-7, with TRBD1 matching 7 junction bases. The germline V gene encodes CDR1 KGHSH and CDR2 LQKENI. Spanning cysteine to phenylalanine, the CDR3 consists of 14 amino acids. The sequence is cut down to CDR3 DNA, 42 bases in frame from base 1. The germline V end is reduced by 3 bases and the J end by 2 bases; junction bases left unmatched: 4.